This T cell receptor (beta chain) is drawn from a study of PD-L1 blockade in urothelial cancer. Overall study results and limits: Tumor-associated clones in the blood of durable-benefit patients grew more at 3 weeks.

TCRdb keeps only in-frame clones here, not all; method: immunoSEQ multiplex PCR. The top ten clones hold 3% to 4% of a sample with some 120,000 clones, about 88% of them seen once. The CDR3 is 15 amino acids. CDR1 KGHSH and CDR2 LQKENI come from the germline V gene. Trimming took 4 bases from V and 2 from J; bases not matched to a gene: 0. On this clone itself: The antigen remains undetermined.

Regarding time point: pretreatment peripheral blood. Between 1 and 8 samples, pretreatment and on-treatment, were given by each patient. This receptor was taken from a man aged 45-60 years with urothelial cancer. Specimen: PBMCs, collected around atezolizumab (anti-PD-L1) treatment. The chain couples TRBV18 to TRBJ1-4, with 11 bases matching TRBD1. CDR3 sequence: CASSRDRGTNEKLFF. Here the CDR3 DNA reads TGTGCCAGCTCACGGGACAGGGGGACTAATGAAAAACTGTTTTTT.